These 2 T cell receptor beta chains came from one sample sequenced in a study of T-cell reconstitution after alpha-beta-depleted transplantation in children. As it was prepared, the TCRbeta library received unique molecular identifiers. TCRdb independently ran MiXCR on the PCR reads; one entry per CDR3 protein. Here the sample spans 490,000 or so distinct CDR3 sequences, approximately 12% being singletons. The sequencing here drew on PBMCs from the stem cell graft donor, taken from the stem cell graft. These receptors were collected from a human donor who donated a stem cell graft to a child with combined immunodeficiency.

The table lists this clonotype with many counts. The rearrangement links TRBV5-1 to TRBJ2-7, with TRBD1 matching over 8 bases. V dropped 0 bases and J dropped 3; count of bases not matched to a gene: 2. Per the germline V gene, CDR1 is SGHRS and CDR2 is YFSETQ. The CDR3 is made up of 14 amino acids. As DNA, the CDR3 is TGCGCCAGCAGCTTGGGGACAGGGATCTACGAGCAGTACTTC. Translating gives CASSLGTGIYEQYF.

This clonotype showed up just a few times. The rearrangement links TRBV15 to TRBJ1-4; 8 positions agree with TRBD1. Germline assignment: CDR1 LNHNV and CDR2 YYDKDF (reference sequence). J lost 7 bases, V lost 3 bases, and 7 bases had no gene match. The CDR3 spans 15 residues. Here the CDR3 reads CATSSQGQGSEKLFF. In nucleotides, the CDR3 is TGTGCCACCAGCAGTCAAGGACAGGGATCTGAAAAACTGTTTTTT.